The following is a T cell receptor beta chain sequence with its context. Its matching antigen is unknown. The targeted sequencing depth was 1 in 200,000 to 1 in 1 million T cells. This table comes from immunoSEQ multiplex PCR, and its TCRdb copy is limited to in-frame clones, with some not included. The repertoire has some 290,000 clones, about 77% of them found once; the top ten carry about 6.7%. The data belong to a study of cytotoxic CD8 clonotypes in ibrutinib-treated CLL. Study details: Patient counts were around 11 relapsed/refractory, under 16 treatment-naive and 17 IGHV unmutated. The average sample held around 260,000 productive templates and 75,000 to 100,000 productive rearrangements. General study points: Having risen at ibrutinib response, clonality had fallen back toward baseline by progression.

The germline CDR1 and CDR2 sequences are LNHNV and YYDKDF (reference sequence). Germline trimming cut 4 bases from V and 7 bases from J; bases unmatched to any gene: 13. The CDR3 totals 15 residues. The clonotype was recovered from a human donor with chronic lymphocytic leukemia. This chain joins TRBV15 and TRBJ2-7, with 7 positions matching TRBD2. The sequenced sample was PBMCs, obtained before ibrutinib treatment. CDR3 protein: CATSKSLADLYEQYF. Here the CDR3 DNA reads TGTGCCACCAGCAAGTCCCTAGCGGATCTTTATGAGCAGTACTTC.